Below, 17 T cell receptor beta chains from the same sample are listed, as sequenced in a study of regulatory T cells in long-lasting Graves disease. Described time point: newly diagnosed GD, antithyroid drugs for less than 3 months. RNA extracted from PBMCs served as the sequencing template. According to the study, TCR beta libraries were built with iRepertoire HTBI primers and CDR3-region Arm-PCR. Each CDR3 protein is one row after TCRdb ran MiXCR on the multiplex PCR reads. In the table there are 250,000 or so distinct CDR3 sequences, approximately 20% of which are singletons. These data also formed part of another study, on T cells in Graves' hyperthyroidism and ophthalmopathy.

Specimen: peripheral blood mononuclear cells (PBMCs), collected at new diagnosis, from a patient treated with antithyroid drugs. These receptors came from a woman in her twenties or thirties with Graves disease.

This clonotype was picked up many times. In nucleotides, the CDR3 is TGTGCCAGCAGTTATGGACTAGCGGGGAACACAGATACGCAGTATTTT. Its protein product is CASSYGLAGNTDTQYF. The chain employs TRBV6-2 or TRBV6-3 and TRBJ2-3; 12 bases are shared with TRBD2. Germline V gives CDR1 MNHEY, CDR2 SVGEGT. V gave up 3 bases and J gave up 2 bases; unmatched junction bases: 3. The CDR3 spans 16 residues.

Of note for this clonotype: A far larger clone is one nucleotide away, so this likely arose from a read error. The CDR3 reads CASSLEGRDQQFF. The DNA of the CDR3 is TGTGCCAGCAGTTTAGAAGGGAGGGATCAGCAGTTCTTC. V usage is TRBV12-3 or TRBV12-4 and J usage is TRBJ2-3, with TRBD2 matching over 7 bases. The end of the DNA aligns better with TRBJ2-1, so the J call may be wrong. This CDR3 spans 13 amino acids.

This clonotype was seen many times. The gene calls are TRBV7-8 and TRBJ1-1, with D unresolved. This CDR3 region has 13 residues. CDR1 and CDR2 (germline): SGHVS, FQNEAQ. V lost 1 base to trimming and J lost 8 bases, with 11 bases between them. The CDR3 DNA follows: TGTGCCAGCAGCTTAGGTGTGGGGTACGAAGCTTTCTTT. Translation: CASSLGVGYEAFF. The whole variable domain, filled in from reference TRBV7-8 and TRBJ1-1, reads GAGVSQSPRYKVAKRGQDVALRCDPISGHVSLFWYQQALGQGPEFLTYFQNEAQLDKSGLPSDRFFAERPEGSVSTLKIQRTQQEDSAVYLCASSLGVGYEAFFGQGTRLTVV.

The J gene is TRBJ2-7, the V gene TRBV29-1, with TRBD1 identical over 7 bases. V lost 7 bases to trimming and J lost 7 bases; unmatched junction nucleotides: 10. CDR3 length: 12 amino acids. Per the germline V gene, CDR1 is SQVTM and CDR2 is ANQGSEA. CDR3 amino acids: CSAATGVGEQYF. CDR3 sequence (DNA): TGCAGCGCTGCTACAGGGGTGGGTGAGCAGTACTTC.

In its sample, this clonotype was seen many times. J is TRBJ2-7 and V is TRBV18; either TRBD1 or TRBD2 may fit D (5 bases each). Germline CDR1 reads KGHSH; CDR2 reads LQKENI. Trimming left V 2 bases short and J 3 bases short, with 11 bases between. The CDR3 contains 14 residues. CDR3 amino acids: CASSPRQGDYEQYF. In nucleotides, the CDR3 is TGTGCCAGCTCACCAAGGCAGGGAGACTACGAGCAGTACTTC.

In its sample, this clonotype was seen many times. CDR3 residues: CASSAAGQRSYYEQYF. The DNA of the CDR3 is TGTGCCAGCAGCGCCGCGGGACAGCGATCATACTACGAGCAGTACTTC. The V and J genes are TRBV7-9 and TRBJ2-7; perhaps TRBD1 as D (7 bases). This CDR3 has 16 residues. Deletions cut 5 bases from V and 3 bases from J, with 20 bases between. The germline gives CDR1 SEHNR, CDR2 FQNEAQ (reference sequence).

In its sample, this clonotype was seen many times. This chain uses TRBV2 with TRBJ1-1; D remains ambiguous. The length of the CDR3 is 15 residues. Per germline, CDR1 SNHLY and CDR2 FYNNEI. Trimming shortened V by 6 bases and J by 3 bases, and 17 bases separated the two germline ends. CDR3 bases: TGTGCCAGCAGAGTTGGAAGAGGAGGTGACACTGAAGCTTTCTTT. Its protein is CASRVGRGGDTEAFF.

There are many counts of this clonotype. The chain employs TRBV15 and TRBJ2-7; 7 bases are shared with TRBD2. Germline V gives CDR1 LNHNV, CDR2 YYDKDF (reference sequence). V shed 3 bases, J shed 3 bases, and the junction held 11 bases outside the gene matches. CDR3 size: 16 residues. The CDR3 nucleotides read TGTGCCACCAGCAGGGCAGGTGCGGGGGAAAACTACGAGCAGTACTTC. This codes for CATSRAGAGENYEQYF.

This clonotype was detected a few times. The genes are TRBV7-9 and TRBJ1-1, with unresolved D. The germline V gene has CDR1 SEHNR and CDR2 FQNEAQ (reference sequence). With 7 bases removed from V and 3 bases from J, the gap between germline ends came to 12 bases. The CDR3 is 13 amino acids. The DNA of the CDR3 is TGTGCCAGCATTGAGGCCCGGGACACTGAAGCTTTCTTT. It specifies CASIEARDTEAFF.

As for this clonotype: A much larger clone lies a single base off, so this may be a read error. The CDR3 nucleotides read TGTGCCACCGGCGGGGGAGGTAACAATGAGCAGTACTTC. Protein sequence: CATGGGGNNEQYF. This chain joins TRBV24-1 and TRBJ2-5, with 7 bases aligning to TRBD2. This CDR3 region has 13 residues. Germline-derived CDR1 and CDR2 are KGHDR and SFDVKD. Losses at the gene ends were 9 bases for V and 11 bases for J; bases not matched to a gene: 14.

For this clonotype: Being one base from a much bigger clone, this may be a read error. The conserved closing phenylalanine or tryptophan is absent in this CDR3, likely reflecting a read error. J is TRBJ2-7 and V is TRBV20-1; no firm D call. Trimming stripped 5 bases from V and 2 bases from J, with 10 bases between. From germline, CDR1 is DFQATT and CDR2 SNEGSKA (reference sequence). This CDR3 has 12 residues. DNA of the CDR3: TGCAGTGCTTATCAGGAAACCTACGAGCAGTACCTC. It translates to CSAYQETYEQYL.

This clonotype was observed at least ten times. The V gene is TRBV3-1, the J gene TRBJ1-2; TRBD1 aligns across 9 bases. CDR1 LGHDT and CDR2 YNNKEL come from the germline V gene (reference sequence). Losses at the gene ends were 8 bases for V and 4 bases for J; bases not matched to a gene: 11. The length of the CDR3 is 15 residues. The CDR3, as DNA: TGTGCCAGCTCCTCTCGACAGGGGGGAAGCTATGGCTACACCTTC. Translation: CASSSRQGGSYGYTF.

This clonotype was seen repeatedly, ten times or more. V and J are TRBV29-1 and TRBJ2-3; 12 positions match TRBD2. The length of the CDR3 is 17 residues. With V trimmed by 5 bases and J by 5 bases, 14 bases remained unmatched. The germline gives CDR1 SQVTM, CDR2 ANQGSEA. CDR3 amino acids: CSVPTLLAGGHGDTQYF. CDR3 nucleotides: TGCAGCGTTCCCACCCTACTAGCGGGGGGCCATGGAGATACGCAGTATTTT.

This clonotype was counted many times. The chain is built from TRBV7-2 and TRBJ2-4; no clear D. Germline values: CDR1 SGHTA, CDR2 FQGNSA. The CDR3 spans 14 residues. The V gene lost 0 bases and the J gene lost 8 bases, with 11 bases spanning the gap. CDR3 residues: CASSLAVRGDIQYF. The CDR3 DNA follows: TGTGCCAGCAGCTTAGCGGTTCGAGGAGACATTCAGTACTTC. Full variable domain (missing parts from reference TRBV7-2 and TRBJ2-4): GAGVSQSPSNKVTEKGKDVELRCDPISGHTALYWYRQSLGQGLEFLIYFQGNSAPDKSGLPSDRFSAERTGGSVSTLTIQRTQQEDSAVYLCASSLAVRGDIQYFGAGTRLSVL.

This clonotype was detected many times. This sequence joins TRBV7-9 and TRBJ2-7; D is possibly TRBD1 (6 bases). Germline V lookup: CDR1 SEHNR, CDR2 FQNEAQ (reference sequence). CDR3 length: 13 amino acids. The V and J ends lost 5 bases and 5 bases respectively, with 13 bases between them. The CDR3 coding sequence is TGTGCCAGCAGCCACCGACAGGCTCACGAGCAGTACTTC. Amino acid sequence: CASSHRQAHEQYF.

V is TRBV6-5 and J is TRBJ1-3; D not resolved. This CDR3 region has 16 residues. Trimming took off 2 bases at V and 0 bases at J, with 11 bases between the two ends. CDR1 is MNHEY and CDR2 is SVGAGI in the germline V gene. The CDR3 DNA reads TGTGCCAGCAGTTACCAACCGACTGACTCTGGAAACACCATATATTTT. Amino acid sequence: CASSYQPTDSGNTIYF.

The table lists this clonotype with many counts. V is TRBV7-9 and J is TRBJ1-1, with TRBD1 matching 7 bases. Germline CDR1 reads SEHNR; CDR2 reads FQNEAQ (reference sequence). V lost 0 bases and J lost 1; bases outside the gene matches: 8. The CDR3 sequence is 17 residues long. The CDR3 region is CASSLARNRGPNTEAFF. The CDR3 nucleotides are TGTGCCAGCAGCTTAGCGAGGAACAGGGGCCCGAACACTGAAGCTTTCTTT.